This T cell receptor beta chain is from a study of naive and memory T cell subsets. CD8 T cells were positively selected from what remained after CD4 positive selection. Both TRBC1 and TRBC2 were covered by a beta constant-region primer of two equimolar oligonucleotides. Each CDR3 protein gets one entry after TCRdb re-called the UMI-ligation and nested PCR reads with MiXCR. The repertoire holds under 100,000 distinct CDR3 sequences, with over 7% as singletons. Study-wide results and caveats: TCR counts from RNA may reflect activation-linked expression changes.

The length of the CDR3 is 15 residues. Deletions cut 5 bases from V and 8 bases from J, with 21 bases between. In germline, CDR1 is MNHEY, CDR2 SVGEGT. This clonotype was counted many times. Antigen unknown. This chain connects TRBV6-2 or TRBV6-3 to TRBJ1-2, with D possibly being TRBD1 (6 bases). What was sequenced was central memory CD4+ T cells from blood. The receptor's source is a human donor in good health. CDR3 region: CASSPPQGRSAGYTF. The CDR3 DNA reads TGTGCCAGCAGTCCCCCGCAGGGGAGATCGGCGGGCTACACCTTC.